These 24 T cell receptor beta chains originate from one sample sequenced in a study of T cells in Graves' hyperthyroidism and ophthalmopathy. Researchers took RNA transcripts and amplified the TCR beta CDR3 regions from them. When the TCR CDR3 underwent first-round RT-PCR, the HTBI primer set was used. In TCRdb, the multiplex PCR reads were re-called with MiXCR into one record per CDR3 protein. Of approximately 370,000 distinct CDR3 sequences listed, 15% are singletons. Sample: blood. Receptors originate from a woman aged 25 to 45 with Graves' hyperthyroidism.

This clonotype was counted at least ten times. The gene calls are TRBV28 and TRBJ2-2; D gene ambiguous. CDR3 length equals 13 residues. The V end lost 2 bases, the J end lost 6 bases, and 7 bases lay between the germline ends. Germline loops: CDR1 MDHEN, CDR2 SYDVKM. The DNA of the CDR3 is TGTGCCAGCAGTTTAGGCCAGGCCGGGGAGCTGTTTTTT. Translation gives CASSLGQAGELFF.

This clonotype was observed at least ten times. The chain uses TRBV18 and TRBJ2-1; D may be TRBD2 (5 bases). Trimming left V 3 bases short and J 2 bases short, with 17 bases between. The germline gives CDR1 KGHSH, CDR2 LQKENI. This CDR3 is built from 17 residues. The CDR3 loop reads CASSPGIRGTPYNEQFF. CDR3 nucleotide sequence: TGTGCCAGCTCACCCGGGATACGGGGTACCCCCTACAATGAGCAGTTCTTC. Full variable domain (remainder filled in from reference TRBV18 and TRBJ2-1): NAGVMQNPRHLVRRRGQEARLRCSPMKGHSHVYWYRQLPEEGLKFMVYLQKENIIDESGMPKERFSAEFPKEGPSILRIQQVVRGDSAAYFCASSPGIRGTPYNEQFFGPGTRLTVL.

This clonotype was picked up a small number of times. The CDR3 spells CASSFTAGGETQYF. CDR3 DNA: TGTGCCAGCAGTTTCACGGCGGGGGGGGAGACCCAGTACTTC. The chain couples TRBV12-3 or TRBV12-4 to TRBJ2-5; 9 nucleotides line up with TRBD2. Losses at the gene ends were 3 bases for V and 5 bases for J; bases not matched to a gene: 4. The CDR3 is made up of 14 amino acids.

This clonotype came up a few times. The chain recombines TRBV7-2 with TRBJ2-5; D call uncertain. The V end lost 5 bases, the J end lost 2 bases, and 21 bases lay between the germline ends. Germline V gene lookup returns CDR1 SGHTA and CDR2 FQGNSA. The CDR3 length is 17 residues. The CDR3 coding sequence is TGTGCCAGCAGCCCCAAGAGAGCTTACGCCTCTCAAGAGACCCAGTACTTC. It encodes CASSPKRAYASQETQYF.

The chain has TRBV19 and TRBJ1-2; D is ambiguous. The germline gives CDR1 LNHDA, CDR2 SQIVND (reference sequence). The CDR3 has 13 amino acids. Trimming shortened V by 3 bases and J by 4 bases, and 9 bases separated the two germline ends. The CDR3 loop reads CASSINRPYGYTF. DNA of the CDR3: TGTGCCAGTAGTATCAACAGACCCTATGGCTACACCTTC.

This clonotype came up many times. This chain links TRBV7-8 with TRBJ2-1, with D possibly called TRBD1 or TRBD2 (6 bases each). The germline V gene has CDR1 SGHVS and CDR2 FQNEAQ. V dropped 2 bases and J dropped 6 bases, with 11 bases sitting between them. The CDR3 totals 14 residues. The CDR3 DNA sequence: TGTGCCAGCAGCTTAAGCGGAGGGGGCAATGAGCAGTTCTTC. Encoded protein: CASSLSGGGNEQFF.

The genes are TRBV20-1 and TRBJ1-4; D remains unclear. CDR3 length: 13 amino acids. V was cut by 3 bases and J by 0 bases, with 5 bases left in between. The germline V gene encodes CDR1 DFQATT and CDR2 SNEGSKA (reference sequence). CDR3: CSASPATNEKLFF. The CDR3 DNA is TGCAGTGCTAGTCCTGCAACTAATGAAAAACTGTTTTTT.

A note on this clonotype: Compared with germline, one end of the junction differs, possibly owing to a read error. The chain recombines TRBV28 with TRBJ2-2, with D perhaps TRBD2 (5 bases). Germline values: CDR1 MDHEN, CDR2 SYDVKM. The CDR3 covers 15 residues. The CDR3 DNA follows: TGTGCCAGCAGAGTTCGGGTAGCGAACATCGGGGAGCTGTTTTTT. As protein: CASRVRVANIGELFF.

This clonotype was detected many times. J is TRBJ2-1 and V is TRBV20-1; D may match TRBD1 or TRBD2 (5 bases each). V lost 6 bases and J 0 bases, leaving 12 bases between the germline ends. The germline CDR1 and CDR2 sequences are DFQATT and SNEGSKA (reference sequence). The CDR3 extends over 14 amino acids. DNA for the CDR3: TGCAGTGCCCTAGGGACGAGCTCCTACAATGAGCAGTTCTTC. Translated, it gives CSALGTSSYNEQFF.

This clonotype was recorded many times. The chain couples TRBV20-1 to TRBJ2-7, with 7 bases fitting TRBD2. This CDR3 contains 13 residues. Trimming cost V 6 bases and J 2 bases; bases outside gene matches: 7. Germline assignment: CDR1 DFQATT and CDR2 SNEGSKA (reference sequence). For the CDR3, the DNA is TGCAGTGCGACCCAGGCGGGGGCCTACGAGCAGTACTTC. Its protein product is CSATQAGAYEQYF.

Comments on this clonotype: A much bigger clone sits one base away, suggesting this may be a read error. The chain recombines TRBV2 with TRBJ2-1, with D possibly matching TRBD2 (6 bases). The CDR3 contains 14 residues. Germline CDR1 is SNHLY and CDR2 is FYNNEI. This CDR3 reads CASLLASSYNKQFF. The CDR3 nucleotides are TGTGCCAGCTTACTAGCTAGCTCCTACAATAAGCAGTTCTTC.

V usage is TRBV9 and J usage is TRBJ2-1; 7 positions agree with TRBD1. Germline V CDR1 and CDR2: SGDLS, YYNGEE. The CDR3 is 13 residues long. The ends lost 1 base at V and 7 bases at J; junction bases unmatched: 2. The CDR3 region has the DNA TGTGCCAGCAGCGTAACAGGGGATAATGAGCAGTTCTTC. This gives the protein CASSVTGDNEQFF.

The CDR3 region is CASSRDSSEAFF. The CDR3 DNA reads as TGTGCCAGCAGCCGGGACAGTTCTGAAGCTTTCTTT. The chain employs TRBV16 and TRBJ1-1; TRBD1 matches 7 bases. CDR3 length: 12 amino acids. Germline V gives CDR1 KGHSY, CDR2 FQNENV. V shed 4 bases, J shed 6 bases, and the junction held 2 bases outside the gene matches.

This clonotype came up many times. The chain uses TRBV6-1 and TRBJ1-1; 12 positions agree with TRBD1. V lost 6 bases and J lost 1; bases outside the gene matches: 18. This CDR3 comprises 20 residues. Germline CDR1 MNHNS, CDR2 SASEGT. Written as DNA, the CDR3 is TGTGCCAGCAGAGACTCGGGACAGGGGGCGCGAGGTTCAACGAACACTGAAGCTTTCTTT. Protein product: CASRDSGQGARGSTNTEAFF.

This clonotype has more than one count but fewer than ten. The chain combines TRBV19 with TRBJ2-1; 8 bases fit TRBD2. The germline V gene has CDR1 LNHDA and CDR2 SQIVND (reference sequence). The CDR3 loop spans 18 amino acids. V shed 3 bases, J shed 0 bases, and the junction held 10 bases outside the gene matches. The CDR3: CASSIFGSSGSSYNEQFF. The CDR3 DNA is TGTGCCAGTAGTATTTTCGGATCTAGCGGGTCCTCCTACAATGAGCAGTTCTTC.

The genes are TRBV14 and TRBJ2-7; TRBD2 might be the D (5 bases). Trimming removed 6 bases from V and 3 bases from J, with 18 bases in between. The germline V gene has CDR1 SGHDN and CDR2 FVKESK. This CDR3 spans 15 amino acids. The CDR3 DNA follows: TGTGCCAGCAGTCTGGAGGCGGGCGGTCTCTACGAGCAGTACTTC. Its translation: CASSLEAGGLYEQYF.

This chain joins TRBV9 and TRBJ2-1; 8 positions agree with TRBD1. V shed 3 bases and J 4 bases; nucleotides not matched to a gene: 9. Germline V lookup: CDR1 SGDLS, CDR2 YYNGEE. The CDR3 extends over 16 amino acids. The CDR3 DNA is TGTGCCAGCAGCGCCGTCAGGGGGCGTGGGTACAATGAGCAGTTCTTC. It codes for CASSAVRGRGYNEQFF.

Only a few counts were recorded for this clonotype. V and J are TRBV15 and TRBJ2-1; TRBD2 agrees at 8 bases. The CDR3 length is 16 residues. Germline assignment: CDR1 LNHNV and CDR2 YYDKDF (reference sequence). Trimming cost V 3 bases and J 4 bases; bases outside gene matches: 8. The CDR3 DNA sequence: TGTGCCACCAGCAGCCGTACTAGCGGTAGATACAATGAGCAGTTCTTC. Translation gives CATSSRTSGRYNEQFF. Looking up the rest from reference TRBV15 and TRBJ2-1 gives the full variable domain: DAMVIQNPRYQVTQFGKPVTLSCSQTLNHNVMYWYQQKSSQAPKLLFHYYDKDFNNEADTPDNFQSRRPNTSFCFLDIRSPGLGDTAMYLCATSSRTSGRYNEQFFGPGTRLTVL.

In this sample, this clonotype turned up a few times. J is TRBJ1-5 and V is TRBV12-3 or TRBV12-4, with no clear D. V lost 4 bases and J lost 0, with 16 bases in between. The CDR3 runs to 17 residues. The CDR3: CASSSDGRRYSNQPQHF. CDR3 in DNA: TGTGCCAGCAGTTCAGATGGTCGACGGTATAGCAATCAGCCCCAGCATTTT.

This clonotype was counted many times. The J gene is TRBJ2-3, the V gene TRBV27; perhaps TRBD1 as D (5 bases). The CDR3 loop spans 15 amino acids. Deletions cut 1 base from V and 1 base from J, with 9 bases between. Germline CDR1 MNHEY, CDR2 SMNVEV (reference sequence). This CDR3 is CASSLWGDRTDTQYF. CDR3 nucleotide sequence: TGTGCCAGCAGTTTATGGGGCGATCGCACAGATACGCAGTATTTT.

The V gene is TRBV5-5, the J gene TRBJ2-7; possible D gene TRBD2, 5 bases. The CDR3 sequence is 12 residues long. Germline CDR1 reads SGHKS; CDR2 reads YYEKEE (reference sequence). V was shortened by 4 bases and J by 3 bases, with 8 bases between the two germline ends. CDR3 DNA: TGTGCCAGCAGCCACCGGGACTACGAGCAGTACTTC. Amino acids: CASSHRDYEQYF. The variable domain in full, with the rest retrieved from reference TRBV5-5 and TRBJ2-7, is DAGVTQSPTHLIKTRGQQVTLRCSPISGHKSVSWYQQVLGQGPQFIFQYYEKEERGRGNFPDRFSARQFPNYSSELNVNALLLGDSALYLCASSHRDYEQYFGPGTRLTVT.

This clonotype was picked up a small number of times. CDR3 DNA sequence: TGTGCCAGCAGCCCCGAAAGAGGTGCCTCCGAACCAGATACGCAGTATTTT. Its translation is CASSPERGASEPDTQYF. This chain links TRBV3-1 with TRBJ2-3; D gene unclear. Germline V gene sequence: CDR1 LGHDT, CDR2 YNNKEL (reference sequence). The CDR3 runs 17 residues. The germline V and J ends were trimmed by 4 bases and 4 bases, with 21 bases remaining between them.

This clonotype was recorded at least ten times. The genes are TRBV2 and TRBJ2-2; tentative D call: TRBD2 (5 bases). V lost 3 bases, J lost 4 bases, and 9 bases lay in between. Germline CDR1 and CDR2: SNHLY and FYNNEI. The CDR3 is made up of 14 amino acids. CDR3 loop: CASSERASTGELFF. The CDR3 nucleotides read TGTGCCAGCAGTGAGAGGGCCTCCACCGGGGAGCTGTTTTTT.

The genes are TRBV19 and TRBJ2-7; the D gene is possibly TRBD1 (6 bases). Germline lookup yields CDR1 LNHDA and CDR2 SQIVND (reference sequence). The CDR3 runs to 15 residues. Trimming took 1 base from V and 2 from J, leaving 12 bases between them. The CDR3 region is CASSIGGQSTYEQYF. Written as DNA, the CDR3 is TGTGCCAGTAGTATAGGGGGGCAGAGTACCTACGAGCAGTACTTC.